This T cell receptor beta chain was profiled in a study of Graves' ophthalmopathy and Graves' hyperthyroidism (dated by TCRdb to the late 2010s). Notes on the research overall: A patient counted as having stable hyperthyroidism if there was no progression to ophthalmopathy within 18 months of follow-up. T-cell repertoires of thyroid tissue and blood were compared in more than five hyperthyroidism patients. An independent validation cohort was composed of some 19 hyperthyroidism patients and around 16 patients who later progressed from hyperthyroidism to ophthalmopathy. To explore V-J signatures distinguishing ophthalmopathy from hyperthyroidism, a discovery set of some 100 patients (more than 40 ophthalmopathy, about 57 stable hyperthyroidism) was enrolled. TCR beta repertoire signatures were used to distinguish Graves' ophthalmopathy from Graves' hyperthyroidism and to predict progression to ophthalmopathy. Following sampling, methimazole starting at 30 mg daily was administered to hyperthyroidism patients, and high-dose intravenous methylprednisolone was administered to ophthalmopathy patients. In total, approximately 130 blood samples were TCR-sequenced: 40 to 45 ophthalmopathy, over 70 hyperthyroidism and around 17 hyperthyroidism-to-ophthalmopathy patients.

On the study overall, not on this receptor specifically: Sample size was not statistically predetermined, and group allocation was not concealed from the investigators. In validation, the model predicted ophthalmopathy progression with more than 55% sensitivity and 72.22% specificity; some twelve predicted patients were CT-confirmed with GO in a median of 6.5 months. Ophthalmopathy was separated from stable hyperthyroidism by the 13-signature model with about 88% sensitivity and about 81% specificity in cross-validation and with 80%/75% in the test set. Most expanded thyroid clonotypes with frequency above 0.001 were also detected in blood, suggesting blood repertoires may reflect the thyroid immune response.

The hyperthyroidism patients were 18 to 65 years old and newly diagnosed, with a disease duration of less than 2 months. Patients with other autoimmune diseases, uncontrolled infections, pregnancy or lactation were excluded from the study. Clinical symptoms, serum thyroxine, TRAb, thyroid ultrasound and orbital computed tomography were used for diagnosis. Total RNA was extracted using Trizol reagent, and RNA quality was checked on an Agilent 2100 Bioanalyzer. To note about this clonotype: This clone's antigen is unknown. No much larger clone exists at a distance of one base, and base qualities are not known.

The germline V gene supplies CDR1 SGHTA and CDR2 FQGNSA. Reading from cysteine to phenylalanine, the CDR3 counts 15 amino acids. Of all the DNA, just the CDR3 is kept, 45 bases in frame from base 1. Trimming leaves V shorter by 1 base and J shorter by 5 bases, with the junction holding 5 bases beyond the gene matches. TCR beta CDR3 regions were amplified from RNA transcripts for repertoire sequencing. HTBI primers and the Qiagen OneStep RT-PCR kit were used in a first-round RT-PCR, which was followed by a second-round multiplex PCR, size selection and purification. Libraries were sequenced on an Illumina HiSeq2000 using paired-end 100 bp reads. Under the source paper's analysis protocol: Reads were processed with SOAPnuke, discarding reads with adapters, uncalled bases, mean Phred below 15, or no exact constant-primer or identifier match. High-quality paired reads were merged with COPE v1.2.5. Clonotypes were defined as unique nucleotide sequences and were aligned to IMGT TRB V, D and J references using MiTCR v1.1. Analysis was restricted to V-J combinations with a frequency above 0.0001, which covered 99.2% of repertoires. A TCR clonal expansion and chaos score per V-J combination was defined as the ratio of F50 clonal expansion to chaos observed in the TCRdist matrix. Features were reduced by Welch's t-statistics and random forest to around 13 V-J combinations, which fed a naive Bayes classifier. The similarity between thyroid and blood repertoires was quantified using the Morisita-Horn index. TCRdb itself trimmed the public reads at Q25 with fastp, ran MiXCR and retained productive beta chains. Under each unique CDR3 protein, matching rows form one entry showing the most common genes and DNA. TCRdb assigned the V and J calls; the authors' analysis was not used. The sample has around 1.1 million distinct CDR3 sequences on record, 35% to 45% of them singletons. Of the sample, roughly 10% falls within the top ten clones.

Source material: peripheral blood or thyroid tissue (not recorded which). This clonotype was obtained from an adult man with Graves' hyperthyroidism. The sequence links TRBV7-2 to TRBJ2-5, and 9 junctional nucleotides match TRBD1. CDR3 protein: CASSLGTGEVETQYF. The nucleotides read TGTGCCAGCAGCTTAGGGACAGGGGAGGTGGAGACCCAGTACTTC.